One sample yielded the 12 T cell receptor beta chains listed below, sequenced in a study of PD-L1 blockade in urothelial cancer. Time point indicated: pretreatment peripheral blood. The table came from immunoSEQ multiplex PCR; TCRdb's copy has only in-frame clones and leaves some out. The sample has around 50,000 clones, 75% to 90% seen once. Sequences were derived from PBMCs, sampled around atezolizumab (anti-PD-L1) treatment. These receptors originate from a man in his fifties with urothelial cancer.

The rearrangement joins TRBV5-1 to TRBJ1-3; D perhaps matches TRBD1 (6 bases). Germline V gene data show CDR1 as SGHRS and CDR2 as YFSETQ. The CDR3 has 17 amino acids. V gave up 2 bases and J gave up 2 bases, with 17 bases separating them. This chain's CDR3 is CASSFYTGTDTGNTIYF. The DNA of the CDR3 is TGCGCCAGCAGCTTTTATACAGGGACCGATACTGGAAACACCATATATTTT.

V is TRBV5-4 and J is TRBJ2-1, with 8 nucleotides matching TRBD2. Per germline, CDR1 SGHNT and CDR2 YYREEE (reference sequence). V gave up 4 bases and J gave up 10 bases; unmatched junction bases: 16. CDR3 length: 16 residues. CDR3 nucleotides: TGTGCCAGCAGCCCCCCTAGCGGGCTCCGGGGAAGGGAGCAGTTCTTC. It translates to CASSPPSGLRGREQFF.

V usage is TRBV9 and J usage is TRBJ2-7, with D hard to call. This CDR3 has 15 residues. Trimming took off 0 bases at V and 0 bases at J, with 10 bases between the two ends. The germline CDR1 and CDR2 sequences are SGDLS and YYNGEE. CDR3 residues: CASSVAPQLSYEQYF. DNA for the CDR3: TGTGCCAGCAGCGTAGCACCACAGCTCTCCTACGAGCAGTACTTC.

The chain combines TRBV2 with TRBJ2-2; 11 bases are shared with TRBD1. The CDR3 consists of 16 residues. The V segment lost 4 bases and the J segment 4 bases; nucleotides outside the gene matches: 5. From germline, CDR1 is SNHLY and CDR2 FYNNEI. Here the CDR3 reads CASSGGGQGGTGELFF. CDR3 nucleotides: TGTGCCAGCAGTGGAGGGGGACAGGGGGGCACCGGGGAGCTGTTTTTT.

The V gene is TRBV5-1, the J gene TRBJ2-1; D possibly corresponds to TRBD1 (6 bases). This CDR3 has 16 residues. The germline CDR1 and CDR2 sequences are SGHRS and YFSETQ. Between the trimmed V and J ends, which lost 4 bases and 3 bases, there was a span of 17 bases. CDR3 in amino acids: CASSGSTGLGYNEQFF. DNA for the CDR3: TGCGCCAGCAGCGGATCTACAGGGCTGGGCTACAATGAGCAGTTCTTC.

CDR3 DNA: TGTGCCATCAGTGAGGTAGCCAGCCCGTTCTATGGCTACACCTTC. Translated: CAISEVASPFYGYTF. The rearrangement links TRBV10-3 to TRBJ1-2; the D is unclear. This CDR3 comprises 15 residues. Germline assignment: CDR1 ENHRY and CDR2 SYGVKD. The V end lost 2 bases, the J end lost 4 bases, and 14 bases lay between the germline ends.

The V call is TRBV11-3, the J call TRBJ2-7, with TRBD2 identical over 8 bases. Trimming removed 4 bases from V and 2 bases from J; junction bases left unmatched: 1. The CDR3 sequence is 13 residues long. Germline CDR1 SGHNT, CDR2 YENEEA. The CDR3 region has the DNA TGTGCCAGCAGCTCCGGGGGGGCCTACGAGCAGTACTTC. Its translation is CASSSGGAYEQYF.

The count of this clone is one. The rearrangement joins TRBV10-1 to TRBJ2-3, with D unclear. This CDR3 has 14 residues. Germline V CDR1 and CDR2: WNHNN, SYGVQD (reference sequence). Deletions cut 0 bases from V and 5 bases from J, with 9 bases between. As DNA, the CDR3 is TGCGCCAGCAGTGAGTCGGTCAACAGAGATACGCAGTATTTT. Its translation: CASSESVNRDTQYF.

The CDR3 region has the DNA TGTGCCAGCAGCCGGACTAGTTCAGAGACCCAGTACTTC. It translates to CASSRTSSETQYF. The chain couples TRBV9 to TRBJ2-5; 7 positions agree with TRBD2. Germline assignment: CDR1 SGDLS and CDR2 YYNGEE. V was clipped by 4 bases and J by 4 bases; unmatched bases: 4. CDR3 length: 13 residues.

The chain carries TRBV6-1 and TRBJ2-7; 7 bases are a match to TRBD1. V lost 7 bases and J lost 1; bases outside the gene matches: 4. Germline-derived CDR1 and CDR2 are MNHNS and SASEGT. The CDR3 is 13 amino acids. The CDR3, as DNA: TGTGCCAGCACCCAGGGACAGTCCTACGAGCAGTACTTC. Its translation is CASTQGQSYEQYF.

This rearrangement joins TRBV9 to TRBJ2-7; 9 bases agree with TRBD2. Trimming took 2 bases from V and 0 from J; bases not matched to a gene: 3. Germline V CDR1 and CDR2: SGDLS, YYNGEE. The length of the CDR3 is 15 residues. This chain's CDR3 is CASSVAGGISYEQYF. CDR3 nucleotide sequence: TGTGCCAGCAGCGTGGCGGGAGGGATCTCCTACGAGCAGTACTTC.

The chain links TRBV6-1 to TRBJ2-1, with 11 bases matching TRBD2. Germline lookup yields CDR1 MNHNS and CDR2 SASEGT. This CDR3 contains 16 residues. Trimming cost V 2 bases and J 9 bases; bases outside gene matches: 9. Written as DNA, the CDR3 is TGTGCCAGCAGTGAAAGGGCTAGCGGGGGGCGCGGTGAGCAGTTCTTC. Translating it yields CASSERASGGRGEQFF.